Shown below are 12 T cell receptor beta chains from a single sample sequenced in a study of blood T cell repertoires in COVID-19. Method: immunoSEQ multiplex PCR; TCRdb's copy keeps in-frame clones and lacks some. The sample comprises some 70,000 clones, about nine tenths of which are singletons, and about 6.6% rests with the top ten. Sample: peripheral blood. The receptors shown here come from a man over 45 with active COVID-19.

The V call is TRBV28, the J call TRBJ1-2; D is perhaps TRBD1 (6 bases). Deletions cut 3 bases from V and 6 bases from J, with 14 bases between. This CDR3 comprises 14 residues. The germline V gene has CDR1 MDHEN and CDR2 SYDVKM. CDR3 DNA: TGTGCCAGCAGTTTGGGGGGGCGCGTGAATGGCTACACCTTC. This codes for CASSLGGRVNGYTF.

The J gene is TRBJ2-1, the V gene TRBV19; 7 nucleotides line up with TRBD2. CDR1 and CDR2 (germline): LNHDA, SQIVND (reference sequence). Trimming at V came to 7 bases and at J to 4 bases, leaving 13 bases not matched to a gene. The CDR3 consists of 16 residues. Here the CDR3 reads CASKLADGSLYNEQFF. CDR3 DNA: TGTGCCAGTAAGCTAGCGGACGGGAGCTTGTACAATGAGCAGTTCTTC. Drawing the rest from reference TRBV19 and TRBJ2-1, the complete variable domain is DGGITQSPKYLFRKEGQNVTLSCEQNLNHDAMYWYRQDPGQGLRLIYYSQIVNDFQKGDIAEGYSVSREKKESFPLTVTSAQKNPTAFYLCASKLADGSLYNEQFFGPGTRLTVL.

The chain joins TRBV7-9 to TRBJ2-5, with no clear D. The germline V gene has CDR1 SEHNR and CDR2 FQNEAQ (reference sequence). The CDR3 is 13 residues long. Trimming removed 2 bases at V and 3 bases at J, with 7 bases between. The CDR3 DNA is TGTGCCAGCAGCTTACCCCCTGAAGAGACCCAGTACTTC. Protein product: CASSLPPEETQYF.

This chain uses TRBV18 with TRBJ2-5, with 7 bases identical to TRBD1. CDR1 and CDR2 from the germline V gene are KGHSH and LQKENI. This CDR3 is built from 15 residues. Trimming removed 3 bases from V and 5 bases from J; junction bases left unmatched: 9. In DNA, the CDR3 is TGTGCCAGCTCACCCAGACAGGGTGTGGAGGAGACCCAGTACTTC. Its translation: CASSPRQGVEETQYF.

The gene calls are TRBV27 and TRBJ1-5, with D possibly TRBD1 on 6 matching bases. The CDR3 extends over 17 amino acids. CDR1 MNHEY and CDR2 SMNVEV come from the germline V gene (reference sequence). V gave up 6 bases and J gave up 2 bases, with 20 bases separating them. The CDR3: CASSPRGGYEGNQPQHF. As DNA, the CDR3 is TGTGCCAGCAGCCCCAGGGGAGGGTATGAAGGCAATCAGCCCCAGCATTTT.

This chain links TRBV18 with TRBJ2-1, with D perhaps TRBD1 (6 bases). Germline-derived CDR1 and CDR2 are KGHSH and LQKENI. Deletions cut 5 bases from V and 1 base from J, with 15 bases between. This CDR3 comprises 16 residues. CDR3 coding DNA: TGTGCCAGCTCAGTTGGGGGCAGGATGTCCTACAATGAGCAGTTCTTC. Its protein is CASSVGGRMSYNEQFF.

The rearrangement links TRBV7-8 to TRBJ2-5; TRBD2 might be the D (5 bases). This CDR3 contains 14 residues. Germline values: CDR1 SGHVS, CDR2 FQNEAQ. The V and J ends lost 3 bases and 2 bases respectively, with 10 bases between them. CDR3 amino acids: CASSFVSGQETQYF. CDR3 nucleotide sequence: TGTGCCAGCAGCTTCGTAAGCGGACAAGAGACCCAGTACTTC.

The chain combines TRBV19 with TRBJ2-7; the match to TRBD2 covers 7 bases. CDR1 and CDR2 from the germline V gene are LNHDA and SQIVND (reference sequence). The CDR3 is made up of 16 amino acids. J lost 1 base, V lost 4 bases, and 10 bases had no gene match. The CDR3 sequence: CASSTSRLAGSYEQYF. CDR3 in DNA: TGTGCCAGTAGTACCTCCCGACTAGCAGGATCCTACGAGCAGTACTTC. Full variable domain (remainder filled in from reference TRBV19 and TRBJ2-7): DGGITQSPKYLFRKEGQNVTLSCEQNLNHDAMYWYRQDPGQGLRLIYYSQIVNDFQKGDIAEGYSVSREKKESFPLTVTSAQKNPTAFYLCASSTSRLAGSYEQYFGPGTRLTVT.

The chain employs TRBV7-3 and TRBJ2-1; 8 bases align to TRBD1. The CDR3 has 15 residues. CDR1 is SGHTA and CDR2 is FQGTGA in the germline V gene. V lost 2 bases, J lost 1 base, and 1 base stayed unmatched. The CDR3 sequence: CASSLGDRSYNEQFF. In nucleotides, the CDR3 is TGTGCCAGCAGCTTAGGGGACAGGTCCTACAATGAGCAGTTCTTC.

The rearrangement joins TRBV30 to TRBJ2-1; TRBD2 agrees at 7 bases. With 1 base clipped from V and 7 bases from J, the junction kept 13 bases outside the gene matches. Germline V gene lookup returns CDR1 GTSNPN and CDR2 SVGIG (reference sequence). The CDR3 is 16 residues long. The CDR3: CAWSELGIGRRNEQFF. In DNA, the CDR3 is TGTGCCTGGAGTGAATTAGGAATCGGGAGGAGGAATGAGCAGTTCTTC.

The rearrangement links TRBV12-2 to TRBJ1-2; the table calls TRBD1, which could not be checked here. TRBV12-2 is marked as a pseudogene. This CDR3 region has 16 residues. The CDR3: CAVDFLGRGREAGYTF. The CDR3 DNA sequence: TGTGCGGTAGACTTTTTGGGGCGCGGACGAGAGGCTGGCTACACCTTC.

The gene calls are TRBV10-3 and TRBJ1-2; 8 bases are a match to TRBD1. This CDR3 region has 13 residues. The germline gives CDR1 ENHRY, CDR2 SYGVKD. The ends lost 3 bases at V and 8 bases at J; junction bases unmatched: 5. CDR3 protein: CAISDQGASGYTF. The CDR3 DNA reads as TGTGCCATCAGTGACCAGGGGGCAAGCGGCTACACCTTC.